This T cell receptor beta chain came from a study of blood T cell repertoires in COVID-19. On the study more broadly: Sites in the United States, Italy and Spain provided acute and convalescent COVID-19 samples. The cDNA or gDNA used as material had been derived from T cells, B-cell-depleted T cells, or PBMCs.

Methods used by the authors: Amplifying reference gene primers gave estimates of nucleated cell counts. Sequencing was performed with immunoSEQ multiplex PCR; in TCRdb, only in-frame clones are kept and a portion is missing. That table gives V, J and clone size, and the DNA gave D and trimming. The sample shows roughly 350,000 clones, approximately 81% of them seen only once. This clonotype was sampled from a woman under 30 with acute or convalescent COVID-19. Sequencing used peripheral blood.

As DNA, the CDR3 is TGTGCCAGCAGAATGGGACATCGGAACACTGAAGCTTTCTTT. The encoded protein is CASRMGHRNTEAFF. The chain combines TRBV7-9 with TRBJ1-1; D perhaps matches TRBD1 (6 bases). In germline, CDR1 is SEHNR, CDR2 FQNEAQ (reference sequence). The CDR3 length is 14 residues. V shed 6 bases and J shed 1 base, with 12 bases lying between them.